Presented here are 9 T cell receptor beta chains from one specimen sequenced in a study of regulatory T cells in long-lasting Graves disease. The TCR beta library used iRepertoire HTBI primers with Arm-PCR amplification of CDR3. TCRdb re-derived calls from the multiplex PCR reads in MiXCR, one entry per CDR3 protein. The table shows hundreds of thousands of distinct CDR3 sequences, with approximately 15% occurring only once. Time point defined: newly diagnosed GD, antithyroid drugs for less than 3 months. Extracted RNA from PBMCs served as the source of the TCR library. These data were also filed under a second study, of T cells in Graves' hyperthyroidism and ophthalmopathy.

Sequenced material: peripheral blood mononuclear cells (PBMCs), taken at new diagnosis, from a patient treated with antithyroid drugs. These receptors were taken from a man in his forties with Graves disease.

Written as DNA, the CDR3 is TGTGCCAGCAGTCGAACAGGATACTATGGCTACACCTTC. Translating gives CASSRTGYYGYTF. The genes are TRBV28 and TRBJ1-2; perhaps TRBD1 as D (5 bases). The CDR3 sequence is 13 residues long. V lost 5 bases and J 3 bases, leaving 10 bases between the germline ends. The V gene's germline CDR1 is MDHEN and CDR2 SYDVKM.

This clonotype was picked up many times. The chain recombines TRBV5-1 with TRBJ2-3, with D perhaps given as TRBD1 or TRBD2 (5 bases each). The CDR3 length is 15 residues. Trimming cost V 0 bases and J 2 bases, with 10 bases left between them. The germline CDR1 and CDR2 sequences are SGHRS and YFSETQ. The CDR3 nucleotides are TGCGCCAGCAGCTTGGAACCGGGGACCACAGATACGCAGTATTTT. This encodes CASSLEPGTTDTQYF.

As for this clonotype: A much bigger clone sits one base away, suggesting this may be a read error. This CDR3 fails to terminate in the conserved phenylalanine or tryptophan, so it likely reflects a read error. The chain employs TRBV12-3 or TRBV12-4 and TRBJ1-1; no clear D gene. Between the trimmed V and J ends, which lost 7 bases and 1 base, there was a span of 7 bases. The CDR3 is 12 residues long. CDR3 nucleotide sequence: TGTGCCAGCACAGGTGGGAACACTGAAGCTTTCTCT. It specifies CASTGGNTEAFS.

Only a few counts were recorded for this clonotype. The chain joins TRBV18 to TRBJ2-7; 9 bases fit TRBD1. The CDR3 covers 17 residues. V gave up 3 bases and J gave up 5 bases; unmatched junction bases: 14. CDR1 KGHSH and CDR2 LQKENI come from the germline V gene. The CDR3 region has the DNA TGTGCCAGCTCACCCCGGGACAGGGTCGCTTTGGGCAACGAGCAGTACTTC. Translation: CASSPRDRVALGNEQYF. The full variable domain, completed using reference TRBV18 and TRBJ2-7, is NAGVMQNPRHLVRRRGQEARLRCSPMKGHSHVYWYRQLPEEGLKFMVYLQKENIIDESGMPKERFSAEFPKEGPSILRIQQVVRGDSAAYFCASSPRDRVALGNEQYFGPGTRLTVT.

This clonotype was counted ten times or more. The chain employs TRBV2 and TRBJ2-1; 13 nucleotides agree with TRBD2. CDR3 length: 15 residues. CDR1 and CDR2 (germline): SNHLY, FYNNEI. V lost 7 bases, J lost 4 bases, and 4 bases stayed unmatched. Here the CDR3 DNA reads TGTGCCAGCAAGCCGGGACTAGCGGGGTACAATGAGCAGTTCTTC. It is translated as CASKPGLAGYNEQFF. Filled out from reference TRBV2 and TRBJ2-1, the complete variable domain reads EPEVTQTPSHQVTQMGQEVILRCVPISNHLYFYWYRQILGQKVEFLVSFYNNEISEKSEIFDDQFSVERPDGSNFTLKIRSTKLEDSAMYFCASKPGLAGYNEQFFGPGTRLTVL.

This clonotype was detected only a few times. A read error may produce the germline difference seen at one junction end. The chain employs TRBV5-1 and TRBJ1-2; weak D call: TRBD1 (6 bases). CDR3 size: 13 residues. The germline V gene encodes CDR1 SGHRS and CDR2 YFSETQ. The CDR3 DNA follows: TGCGCCAGCAGCTTAGATCCTCCGACAGGCTTGGAATTC. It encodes CASSLDPPTGLEF.

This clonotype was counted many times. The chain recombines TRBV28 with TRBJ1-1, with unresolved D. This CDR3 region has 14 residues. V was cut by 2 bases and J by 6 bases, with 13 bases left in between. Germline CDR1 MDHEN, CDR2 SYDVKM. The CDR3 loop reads CASSLMLRTPEAFF. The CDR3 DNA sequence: TGTGCCAGCAGTTTAATGCTCCGTACCCCTGAAGCTTTCTTT. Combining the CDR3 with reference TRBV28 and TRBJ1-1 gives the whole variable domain DVKVTQSSRYLVKRTGEKVFLECVQDMDHENMFWYRQDPGLGLRLIYFSYDVKMKEKGDIPEGYSVSREKKERFSLILESASTNQTSMYLCASSLMLRTPEAFFGQGTRLTVV.

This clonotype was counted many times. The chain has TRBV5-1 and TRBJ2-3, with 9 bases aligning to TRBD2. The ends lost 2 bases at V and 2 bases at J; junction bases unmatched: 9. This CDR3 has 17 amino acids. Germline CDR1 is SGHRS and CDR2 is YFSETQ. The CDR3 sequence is CASSLLGLAGNTDTQYF. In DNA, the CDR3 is TGCGCCAGCAGCTTACTAGGTCTAGCGGGAAACACAGATACGCAGTATTTT.

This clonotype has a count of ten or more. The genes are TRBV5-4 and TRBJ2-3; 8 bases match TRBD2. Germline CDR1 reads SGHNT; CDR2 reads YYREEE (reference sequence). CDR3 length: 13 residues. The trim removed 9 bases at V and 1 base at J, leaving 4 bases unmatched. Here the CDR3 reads CATSGGGTDTQYF. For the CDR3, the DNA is TGTGCCACAAGCGGGGGCGGCACAGATACGCAGTATTTT.